A selection of T cell receptor beta chains follows, all from one sample in a study of PD-1 blockade in mismatch repair-deficient tumors. The table came from immunoSEQ multiplex PCR; TCRdb's copy has only in-frame clones and leaves some out. Of 85,000 to 130,000 clones listed, about 79% are singletons. Here the sequenced sample was peripheral blood, taken around 8 months after starting pembrolizumab. The receptors originated from an adult with mismatch repair-deficient cancer. CDR3s include the opening cysteine and the closing phenylalanine or tryptophan. A D gene is named only where the DNA matches it firmly. Only part of the rows carry a size: once, few, many, or a class if the clone is expanded.

d_call,j_call,v_call,clone_size,cdr3_aa,cdr3_nt
.,TRBJ1-1,TRBV19,.,CASSRDTEAFF,TGTGCCAGTAGCAGGGACACTGAAGCTTTCTTT
TRBD1,TRBJ2-2,TRBV7-8,.,CASSYAHAQGRNTGELFF,TGTGCCAGCAGCTACGCACACGCACAGGGGCGGAACACCGGGGAGCTGTTTTTT
.,TRBJ2-7,TRBV5-1,.,CASSLPSYEQYF,TGCGCCAGCAGCCTCCCCTCCTACGAGCAGTACTTC
.,TRBJ1-2,TRBV5-6,.,CASSLISGGWGYTF,TGTGCCAGCAGCTTGATCTCCGGGGGCTGGGGCTACACCTTC
TRBD1,TRBJ1-4,TRBV30,.,CAWSLPGQGRPKLFF,TGTGCCTGGAGTTTACCGGGACAGGGTCGACCAAAACTGTTTTTT
TRBD1,TRBJ2-1,TRBV4-1,.,CASSTRDRSYNEQFF,TGCGCCAGCAGCACTCGGGACAGGTCCTACAATGAGCAGTTCTTC
.,TRBJ1-3,TRBV12-5,.,CASGLWYSGNTIYF,TGTGCTAGTGGTTTATGGTACTCTGGAAACACCATATATTTT
.,TRBJ2-7,TRBV7-9,.,CASSLSGLAHEQYF,TGTGCCAGCAGCTTAAGTGGCCTAGCCCACGAGCAGTACTTC
TRBD1,TRBJ1-2,TRBV30,few,CAWGLSGGLGYTF,TGTGCCTGGGGACTGTCAGGGGGCTTGGGCTACACCTTC
TRBD2,TRBJ2-1,TRBV5-4,.,CASSLDGTTLDEQFF,TGTGCCAGCAGCTTGGATGGGACTACTCTGGATGAGCAGTTCTTC
TRBD2,TRBJ2-1,TRBV28,once,CASAGGSSYNEQFF,TGTGCCAGTGCGGGAGGGAGCTCCTACAATGAGCAGTTCTTC
.,TRBJ2-7,TRBV28,few,CASRLTFSHEQYF,TGTGCCAGCAGGTTAACTTTTTCCCACGAGCAGTACTTC
.,TRBJ2-3,TRBV7-2,.,CASSSQGGWLDTQYF,TGTGCCAGCAGCTCCCAGGGGGGGTGGCTAGATACGCAGTATTTT
.,TRBJ2-6,TRBV5-1,.,CASSLGESGANVLTF,TGCGCCAGCAGCTTGGGAGAAAGTGGGGCCAACGTCCTGACTTTC
.,TRBJ2-2,TRBV2,few,CASSYSSNTGELFF,TGTGCCAGCAGCTACAGCTCTAACACCGGGGAGCTGTTTTTT
TRBD2,TRBJ2-1,TRBV18,.,CASSPPSSGSHEQFF,TGTGCCAGCTCACCACCTTCTAGCGGGAGCCATGAGCAGTTCTTC
TRBD1,TRBJ1-5,TRBV5-4,.,CASSVDRSQPQHF,TGTGCCAGCAGCGTGGACAGGTCCCAGCCCCAGCATTTT
.,TRBJ2-6,TRBV7-9,few,CASSFAGANVLTF,TGTGCCAGCAGCTTTGCTGGGGCCAACGTCCTGACTTTC
TRBD2,TRBJ2-1,TRBV5-8,.,CASSLTSGTYNEQFF,TGTGCCAGCAGCTTAACTAGCGGGACCTACAATGAGCAGTTCTTC
.,TRBJ1-2,TRBV7-9,.,CASSFPKGVYGYTF,TGTGCCAGCAGCTTTCCAAAAGGGGTTTATGGCTACACCTTC
TRBD1,TRBJ1-3,TRBV5-6,.,CASSSLKDRGLYSGNTIYF,TGTGCCAGCAGCTCTTTAAAGGACAGGGGGCTTTACTCTGGAAACACCATATATTTT
.,TRBJ1-5,TRBV4-1,.,CASSPLGRGADQPQHF,TGCGCCAGCAGCCCTCTCGGACGAGGAGCGGATCAGCCCCAGCATTTT
.,TRBJ2-7,TRBV11-1,few,CASSLFPGRAYEQYF,TGTGCCAGCAGCTTATTCCCTGGACGTGCCTACGAGCAGTACTTC
TRBD2,TRBJ2-5,TRBV2,once,CASKGTSGEQETQYF,TGTGCCAGCAAAGGGACTAGCGGGGAACAAGAGACCCAGTACTTC
TRBD1,TRBJ1-2,TRBV28,.,CASSPLANQGAYGYTF,TGTGCCAGCAGCCCCCTCGCCAATCAGGGGGCGTATGGCTACACCTTC
TRBD2,TRBJ2-1,TRBV6-5,.,CASSSGSHYWNEQFF,TGTGCCAGCTCTAGCGGGTCGCACTACTGGAATGAGCAGTTCTTC
.,TRBJ2-2,TRBV15,.,CATSRQGQNTGELFF,TGTGCCACCAGCAGACAGGGACAGAACACCGGGGAGCTGTTTTTT
.,TRBJ2-7,TRBV7-9,.,CASSQGPRYEQYF,TGTGCCAGCAGCCAGGGGCCGAGATACGAGCAGTACTTC
.,TRBJ1-1,TRBV30,.,CAWSAKAGFTEAFF,TGTGCCTGGAGTGCCAAGGCTGGATTCACTGAAGCTTTCTTT
TRBD1,TRBJ1-4,TRBV4-3,.,CASSQPAIPGQGRNEKLFF,TGCGCCAGCAGCCAACCAGCAATCCCGGGACAGGGACGGAATGAAAAACTGTTTTTT
.,TRBJ2-5,TRBV7-8,.,CASSPLVPAPGAETQYF,TGTGCCAGCAGCCCTTTGGTTCCCGCTCCCGGGGCAGAGACCCAGTACTTC
TRBD2,TRBJ2-7,TRBV4-1,.,CASSLVTSGRLYEQYF,TGCGCCAGCAGCCTGGTGACTAGCGGGAGGCTTTACGAGCAGTACTTC
.,TRBJ2-2,TRBV13,.,CASSSPSYMGGTGELFF,TGTGCCAGCAGCTCCCCTTCCTACATGGGGGGCACCGGGGAGCTGTTTTTT
TRBD2,TRBJ2-1,TRBV4-1,.,CASSQGGTSGIRYNEQFF,TGCGCCAGCAGCCAAGGAGGGACTAGCGGGATACGTTACAATGAGCAGTTCTTC
TRBD2,TRBJ2-1,TRBV6-5,.,CASSPPAGGFSEQFF,TGTGCCAGCAGCCCTCCAGCGGGAGGGTTCAGTGAGCAGTTCTTC
.,TRBJ1-1,TRBV10-3,.,CAISEGGQPAFF,TGTGCCATCAGCGAGGGGGGGCAGCCAGCTTTCTTT
TRBD1,TRBJ1-1,TRBV14,.,CASSPGTGIEAFF,TGTGCCAGCAGTCCCGGGACAGGGATTGAAGCTTTCTTT
.,TRBJ2-7,TRBV2,.,CASSVEIPGSYEQYF,TGTGCCAGCAGTGTCGAAATCCCGGGCTCCTACGAGCAGTACTTC
TRBD2,TRBJ2-5,TRBV7-9,once,CASSLNRLAQETQYF,TGTGCCAGCAGCCTCAACCGACTAGCTCAAGAGACCCAGTACTTC
.,TRBJ2-7,TRBV18,.,CASSPGTSSYEQYF,TGTGCCAGCTCACCAGGGACCTCCTCCTACGAGCAGTACTTC
.,TRBJ2-5,TRBV18,.,CASSPPSGERETQYF,TGTGCCAGCTCACCACCTTCCGGGGAAAGGGAGACCCAGTACTTC
.,TRBJ2-7,TRBV27,.,CASTLTSRGASYEQYF,TGTGCCAGCACTCTAACATCTCGGGGGGCTAGCTACGAGCAGTACTTC
TRBD2,TRBJ2-1,TRBV2,.,CASSRAGASYNEQFF,TGTGCCAGCAGTAGAGCGGGAGCCTCCTACAATGAGCAGTTCTTC
TRBD1,TRBJ2-2,TRBV5-1,.,CASSQRTGDNTGELFF,TGCGCCAGCAGCCAAAGGACAGGAGACAACACCGGGGAGCTGTTTTTT